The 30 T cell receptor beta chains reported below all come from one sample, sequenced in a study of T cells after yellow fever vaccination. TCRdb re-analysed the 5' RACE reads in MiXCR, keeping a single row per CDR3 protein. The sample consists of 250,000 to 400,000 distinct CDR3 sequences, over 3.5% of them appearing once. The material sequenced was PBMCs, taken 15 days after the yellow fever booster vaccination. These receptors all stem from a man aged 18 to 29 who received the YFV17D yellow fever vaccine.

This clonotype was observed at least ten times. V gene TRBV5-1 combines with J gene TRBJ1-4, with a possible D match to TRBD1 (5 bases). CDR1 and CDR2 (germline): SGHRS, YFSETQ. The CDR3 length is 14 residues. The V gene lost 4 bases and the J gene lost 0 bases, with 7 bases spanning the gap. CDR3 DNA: TGCGCCAGCAGCGTGGGGGCAACTAATGAAAAACTGTTTTTT. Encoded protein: CASSVGATNEKLFF.

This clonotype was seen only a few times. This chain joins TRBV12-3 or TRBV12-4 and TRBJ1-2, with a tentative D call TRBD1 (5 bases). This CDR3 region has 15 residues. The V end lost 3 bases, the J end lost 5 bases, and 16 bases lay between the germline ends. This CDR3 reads CASSFNPGTGYGYTF. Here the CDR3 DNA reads TGTGCCAGCAGTTTTAATCCAGGGACCGGGTATGGCTACACCTTC.

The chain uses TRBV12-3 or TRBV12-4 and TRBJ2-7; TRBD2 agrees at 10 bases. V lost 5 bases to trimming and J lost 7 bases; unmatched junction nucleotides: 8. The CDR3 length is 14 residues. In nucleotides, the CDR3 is TGTGCCAGCAGTCACAGCGGGGGGGCCTGGGAGCAGTACTTC. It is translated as CASSHSGGAWEQYF.

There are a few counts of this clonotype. The CDR3 nucleotides read TGTGCCAGCAGCCTCATCACTCTTGCAACTAATGAAAAACTGTTTTTT. Its translation is CASSLITLATNEKLFF. This rearrangement joins TRBV5-8 to TRBJ1-4; no definite D call. Germline CDR1 reads SGHTS; CDR2 reads YDEGEE. CDR3 length equals 16 residues. Trimming shortened V by 4 bases and J by 0 bases, and 13 bases separated the two germline ends.

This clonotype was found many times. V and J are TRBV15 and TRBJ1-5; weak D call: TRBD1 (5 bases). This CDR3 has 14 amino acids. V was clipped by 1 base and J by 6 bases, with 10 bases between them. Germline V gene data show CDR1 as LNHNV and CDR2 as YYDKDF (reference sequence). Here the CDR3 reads CATSRVPQGQPQHF. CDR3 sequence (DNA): TGTGCCACCAGCAGAGTCCCGCAGGGTCAGCCCCAGCATTTT.

CDR3 sequence (DNA): TGTGCCAGCAGTTTACCCAGGGATGTATATGGCTACACCTTC. Its protein product is CASSLPRDVYGYTF. J is TRBJ1-2 and V is TRBV28; tentatively, D is TRBD1 (5 bases). V was clipped by 2 bases and J by 5 bases, with 12 bases between them. The CDR3 has 14 residues. CDR1 is MDHEN, CDR2 SYDVKM, per germline.

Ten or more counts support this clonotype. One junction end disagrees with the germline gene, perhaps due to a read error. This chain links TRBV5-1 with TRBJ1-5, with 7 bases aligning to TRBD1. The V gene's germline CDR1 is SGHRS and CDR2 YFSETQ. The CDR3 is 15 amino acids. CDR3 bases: TGTGCCAGCAGCTTGGCAGGGGGTGGGAATCAGCCCCAGCATTTT. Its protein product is CASSLAGGGNQPQHF. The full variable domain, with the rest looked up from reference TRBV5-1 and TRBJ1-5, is KAGVTQTPRYLIKTRGQQVTLSCSPISGHRSVSWYQQTPGQGLQFLFEYFSETQRNKGNFPGRFSGRQFSNSRSEMNVSTLELGDSALYLCASSLAGGGNQPQHFGDGTRLSIL.

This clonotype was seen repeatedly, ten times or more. Here the CDR3 DNA reads TGTGCCACCAGCAGAGAACTAGCGGGGGCCGACAATGAGCAGTTCTTC. This codes for CATSRELAGADNEQFF. The chain uses TRBV15 and TRBJ2-1, with TRBD2 identical over 11 bases. This CDR3 is 16 amino acids long. CDR1 is LNHNV, CDR2 YYDKDF, per germline (reference sequence). The ends lost 0 bases at V and 5 bases at J; junction bases unmatched: 3. Looking up the rest from reference TRBV15 and TRBJ2-1 gives the full variable domain: DAMVIQNPRYQVTQFGKPVTLSCSQTLNHNVMYWYQQKSSQAPKLLFHYYDKDFNNEADTPDNFQSRRPNTSFCFLDIRSPGLGDTAMYLCATSRELAGADNEQFFGPGTRLTVL.

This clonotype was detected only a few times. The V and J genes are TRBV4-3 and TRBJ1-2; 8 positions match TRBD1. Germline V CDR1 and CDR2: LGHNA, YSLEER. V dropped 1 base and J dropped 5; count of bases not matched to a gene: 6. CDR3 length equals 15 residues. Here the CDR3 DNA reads TGCGCCAGCAGCCAAGTACAGGGGGACCCTTATGGCTACACCTTC. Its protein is CASSQVQGDPYGYTF.

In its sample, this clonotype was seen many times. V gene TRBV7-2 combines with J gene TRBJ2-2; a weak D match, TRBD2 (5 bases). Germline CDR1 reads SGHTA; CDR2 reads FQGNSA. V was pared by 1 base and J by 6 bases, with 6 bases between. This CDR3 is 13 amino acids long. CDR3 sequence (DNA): TGTGCCAGCAGCTTAGAGGGAGCCGGGGAGCTGTTTTTT. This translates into CASSLEGAGELFF. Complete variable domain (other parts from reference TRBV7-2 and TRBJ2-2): GAGVSQSPSNKVTEKGKDVELRCDPISGHTALYWYRQSLGQGLEFLIYFQGNSAPDKSGLPSDRFSAERTGGSVSTLTIQRTQQEDSAVYLCASSLEGAGELFFGEGSRLTVL.

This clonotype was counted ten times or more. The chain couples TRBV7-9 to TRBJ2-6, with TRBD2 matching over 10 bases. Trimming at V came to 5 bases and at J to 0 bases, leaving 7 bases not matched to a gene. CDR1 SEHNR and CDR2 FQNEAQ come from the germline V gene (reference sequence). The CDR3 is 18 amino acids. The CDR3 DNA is TGTGCCAGCAGCCCGCTTCTAGCGGGGGCCTCTGGGGCCAACGTCCTGACTTTC. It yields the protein CASSPLLAGASGANVLTF.

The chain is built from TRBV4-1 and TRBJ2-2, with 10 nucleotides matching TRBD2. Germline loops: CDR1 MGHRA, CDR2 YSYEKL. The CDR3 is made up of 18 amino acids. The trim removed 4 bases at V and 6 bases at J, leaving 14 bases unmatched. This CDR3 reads CASSPQGTSGTPSGELFF. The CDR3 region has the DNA TGCGCCAGCAGCCCCCAGGGAACTAGCGGGACACCTTCCGGGGAGCTGTTTTTT.

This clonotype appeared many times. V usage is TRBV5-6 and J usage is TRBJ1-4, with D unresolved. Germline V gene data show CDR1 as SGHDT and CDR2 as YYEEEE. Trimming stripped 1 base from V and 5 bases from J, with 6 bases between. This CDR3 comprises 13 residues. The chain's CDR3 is CASSLRYNEKLFF. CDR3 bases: TGTGCCAGCAGCTTGAGGTACAATGAAAAACTGTTTTTT.

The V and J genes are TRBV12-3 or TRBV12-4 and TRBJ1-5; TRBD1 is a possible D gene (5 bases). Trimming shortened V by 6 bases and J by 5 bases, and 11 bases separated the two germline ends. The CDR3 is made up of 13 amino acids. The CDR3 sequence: CASRQDRYQPQHF. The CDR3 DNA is TGTGCCAGCAGACAGGACCGCTATCAGCCCCAGCATTTT.

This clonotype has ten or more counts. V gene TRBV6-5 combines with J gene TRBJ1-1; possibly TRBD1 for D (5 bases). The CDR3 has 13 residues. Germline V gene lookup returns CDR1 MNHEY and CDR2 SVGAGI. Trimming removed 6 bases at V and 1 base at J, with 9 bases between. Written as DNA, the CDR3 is TGTGCCAGCAGCCACGGGGGGAACACTGAAGCTTTCTTT. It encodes CASSHGGNTEAFF.

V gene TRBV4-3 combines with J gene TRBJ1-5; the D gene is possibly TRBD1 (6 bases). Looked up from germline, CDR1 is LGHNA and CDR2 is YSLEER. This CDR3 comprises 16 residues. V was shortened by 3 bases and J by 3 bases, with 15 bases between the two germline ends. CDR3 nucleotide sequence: TGCGCCAGCAGCCAGGAGCATCGGACAGACAATCAGCCCCAGCATTTT. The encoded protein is CASSQEHRTDNQPQHF.

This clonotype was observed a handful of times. CDR3 sequence: CASSFVGKDSYEQYF. In DNA form, the CDR3 reads TGTGCCAGCAGTTTTGTCGGAAAGGATTCCTACGAGCAGTACTTC. The chain has TRBV27 and TRBJ2-7; D gene ambiguous. From germline, CDR1 is MNHEY and CDR2 SMNVEV (reference sequence). The V end was cut by 3 bases, the J end by 1 base, with 13 bases between. CDR3 size: 15 residues.

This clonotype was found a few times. The CDR3 DNA follows: TGTGCCAGCAGTTACTCGAAGGCAAATGAAAAACTGTTTTTT. The encoded protein is CASSYSKANEKLFF. This chain uses TRBV6-5 with TRBJ1-4; no clear D. V was cut by 0 bases and J by 5 bases, with 7 bases left in between. Germline CDR1 is MNHEY and CDR2 is SVGAGI. The CDR3 is 14 amino acids.

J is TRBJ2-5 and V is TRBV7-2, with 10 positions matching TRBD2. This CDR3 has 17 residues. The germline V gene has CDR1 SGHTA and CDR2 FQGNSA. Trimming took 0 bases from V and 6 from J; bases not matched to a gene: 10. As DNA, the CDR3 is TGTGCCAGCAGCTTAGCAGTAGGGCTAGCGGGGGCCAAGACCCAGTACTTC. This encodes CASSLAVGLAGAKTQYF.

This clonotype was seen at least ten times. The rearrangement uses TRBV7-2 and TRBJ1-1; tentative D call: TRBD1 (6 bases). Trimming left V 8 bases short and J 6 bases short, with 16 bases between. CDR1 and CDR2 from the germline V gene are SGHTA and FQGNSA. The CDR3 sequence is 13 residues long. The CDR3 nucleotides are TGTGCCAGCGGGCAGGGGAGTGGGGCTGAAGCTTTCTTT. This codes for CASGQGSGAEAFF. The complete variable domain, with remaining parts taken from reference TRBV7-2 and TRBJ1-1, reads GAGVSQSPSNKVTEKGKDVELRCDPISGHTALYWYRQSLGQGLEFLIYFQGNSAPDKSGLPSDRFSAERTGGSVSTLTIQRTQQEDSAVYLCASGQGSGAEAFFGQGTRLTVV.

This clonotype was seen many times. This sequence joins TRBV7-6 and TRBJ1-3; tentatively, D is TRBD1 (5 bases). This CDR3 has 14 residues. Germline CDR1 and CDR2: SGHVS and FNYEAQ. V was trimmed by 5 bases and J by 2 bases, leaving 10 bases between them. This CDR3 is CASSLPGPGNTIYF. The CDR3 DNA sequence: TGTGCCAGCAGCCTACCGGGACCTGGAAACACCATATATTTT.

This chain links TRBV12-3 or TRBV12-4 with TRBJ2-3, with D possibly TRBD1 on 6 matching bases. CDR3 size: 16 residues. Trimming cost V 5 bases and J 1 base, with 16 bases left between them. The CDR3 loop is CASSPLRGRGTDTQYF. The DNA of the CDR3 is TGTGCCAGCAGTCCTCTCAGGGGAAGGGGCACAGATACGCAGTATTTT.

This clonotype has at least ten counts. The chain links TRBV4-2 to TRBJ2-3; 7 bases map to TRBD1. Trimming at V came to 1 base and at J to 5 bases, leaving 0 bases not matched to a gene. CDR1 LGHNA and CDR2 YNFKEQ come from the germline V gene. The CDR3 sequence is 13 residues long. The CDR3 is CASSQGQGDTQYF. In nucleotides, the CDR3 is TGTGCCAGCAGCCAAGGACAGGGAGATACGCAGTATTTT.

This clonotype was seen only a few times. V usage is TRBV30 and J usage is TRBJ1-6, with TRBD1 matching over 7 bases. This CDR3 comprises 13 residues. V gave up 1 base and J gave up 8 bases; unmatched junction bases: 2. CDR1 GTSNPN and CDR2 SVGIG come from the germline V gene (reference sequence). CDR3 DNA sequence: TGTGCCTGGAGTGGGACAGGTGATTCACCCCTCCACTTT. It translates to CAWSGTGDSPLHF.

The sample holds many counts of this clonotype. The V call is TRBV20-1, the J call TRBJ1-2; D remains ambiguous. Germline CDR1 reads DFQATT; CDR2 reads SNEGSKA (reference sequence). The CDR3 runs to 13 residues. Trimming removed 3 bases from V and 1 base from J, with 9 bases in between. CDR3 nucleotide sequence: TGCAGTGCTAGTCGGCCGAATAACTATGGCTACACCTTC. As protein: CSASRPNNYGYTF.

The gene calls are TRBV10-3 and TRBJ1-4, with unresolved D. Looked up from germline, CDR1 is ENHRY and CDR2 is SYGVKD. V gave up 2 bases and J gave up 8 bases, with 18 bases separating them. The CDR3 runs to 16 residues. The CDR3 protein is CAISEASSGPSEKLFF. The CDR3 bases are TGTGCCATCAGTGAGGCGTCGTCGGGTCCCAGCGAAAAACTGTTTTTT.

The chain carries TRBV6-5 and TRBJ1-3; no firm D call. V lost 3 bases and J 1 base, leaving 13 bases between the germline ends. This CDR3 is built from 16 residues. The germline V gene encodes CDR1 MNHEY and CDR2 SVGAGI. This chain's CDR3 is CASSYSEGGSGNTIYF. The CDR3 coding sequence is TGTGCCAGCAGTTATTCGGAGGGAGGGTCTGGAAACACCATATATTTT.

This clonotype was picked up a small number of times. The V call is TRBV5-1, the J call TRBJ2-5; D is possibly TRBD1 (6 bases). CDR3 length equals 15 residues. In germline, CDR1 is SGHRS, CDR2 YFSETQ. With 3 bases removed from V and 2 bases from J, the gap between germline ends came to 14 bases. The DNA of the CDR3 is TGCGCCAGCAGCTCGTTAGCGAGGGGGCAAGAGACCCAGTACTTC. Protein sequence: CASSSLARGQETQYF.

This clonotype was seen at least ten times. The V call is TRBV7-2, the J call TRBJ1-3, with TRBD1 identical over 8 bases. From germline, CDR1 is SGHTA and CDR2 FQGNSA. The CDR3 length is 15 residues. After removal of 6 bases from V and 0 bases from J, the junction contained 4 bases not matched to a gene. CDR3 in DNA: TGTGCCAGCAGATACCAGGGGGCCTCTGGAAACACCATATATTTT. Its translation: CASRYQGASGNTIYF.

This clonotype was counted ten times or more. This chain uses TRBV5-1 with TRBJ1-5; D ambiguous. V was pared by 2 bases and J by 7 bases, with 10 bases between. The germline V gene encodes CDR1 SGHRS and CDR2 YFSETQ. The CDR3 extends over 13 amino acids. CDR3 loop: CASSFPQRQPQHF. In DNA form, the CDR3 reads TGCGCCAGCAGCTTCCCTCAGCGGCAGCCCCAGCATTTT.